This TCR beta chain was identified during a study of cytomegalovirus exposure and HLA in healthy donors (dated by TCRdb to about 2017). The study in broad terms: In an earlier analysis of under 600 of the donors, 276 Gb of sequence data and 100 million or so unique TCR beta sequences from 150 million to 200 million T cells were reported. Roughly 300 gigabases of sequencing data and around 87 million unique TCR sequences were included in an early release covering roughly 600 HLA-typed donors. The genetic ancestry cluster associated with self-reported Caucasian donors included 81% of the roughly 400 genotyped donors. The study aimed to test whether signatures of past pathogen exposure could be identified by cataloging public T cell receptors. The study profiled the T cell repertoires of 666 subjects by immunosequencing and related them to cytomegalovirus serostatus. Along with the approximately 670-subject first cohort, a separate validation cohort of over a hundred different subjects was used. High-throughput TCR immunosequencing, statistical association of individual TCRs with disease status, and machine learning were combined to predict cytomegalovirus infection status. A later analysis re-examined previously published TCR beta repertoires from 600 to 700 donors and added high-resolution HLA genotyping to investigate patterns of TCR occurrence. In the later analysis, no new phenotypic data were used to find candidate immune exposures; instead, reliance was placed on TCR beta sequences and their occurrence across donors. An earlier analysis of about 600 of the donors used high-throughput TCR beta sequencing to judge whether each TCR beta V gene segment behaved as functional or pseudogenic. Donor age, sex, ethnicity and CMV serostatus were compiled together with the repertoire data. In a later genetic analysis, genome-wide SNP genotypes for 398 of the 666 donors were used, and that subset was treated as a discovery cohort. Every repertoire in the discovery cohort had been generated on one and the same sequencing platform. Both class I and class II loci were covered by HLA typing, at four-digit resolution. The number of donors typed differed by locus, with 629-630 for A, B, C, DRB1 and DQB1, around 520 for DQA1, nearly 610 for DPA1, and around 430 for DPB1. Four or five DR-DQ haplotypes were handled as single units for association and clustering, since linkage in the cohort was strong. Among roughly 400 genotyped donors of the cohort, an average of approximately 240,000 unique TCR beta nucleotide sequences was sequenced per donor, of which 15% to 20% were non-productive. The research as a whole found: Only TCR beta chains were sequenced in this cohort, and the absence of alpha or paired-chain data limited detectable features. It was suggested by the authors that the approach could potentially be generalized to other disease states and immunological phenotypes. Correlated functional status among segregating V segments might reflect linkage disequilibrium, but an unknown experimental factor could not be ruled out. In a later genetic analysis, fewer N-insertions in productive TCRs were reported among donors in an Asian-associated ancestry cluster than the approximately 630-donor mean. The 87-base-pair reads could not distinguish some IMGT-functional V segments, including TRBV6-2 and TRBV6-3, so those segments were excluded. In a later analysis, 15,000 to 20,000 TCR beta sequences were associated with specific HLA alleles at a false discovery rate of 0.05. For the cohort, immune exposure information was limited to CMV serostatus. The classifier was reported to diagnose cytomegalovirus status with high specificity and sensitivity in both the original and validation cohorts. In a later analysis, most CMV-associated TCR beta chains were found to appear HLA-restricted, with HLA associations seemingly driven largely by CMV exposure. The presence/absence analyses assumed that sequencing depth was roughly uniform across donors, and that assumption may not be true. A later analysis found that HLA-associated TCR beta chains were more clonally expanded and had lower generation probabilities than equally common non-associated chains. A later analysis reported that several top co-occurrence clusters appeared linked to parvovirus B19, influenza, CMV and Epstein-Barr virus. V-gene and J-gene trimming of TCR beta chains was associated with a missense DCLRE1C variant in a later genetic analysis, and the association was replicated in an independent cohort. In a later analysis, TCR association rates were found to vary across HLA loci, with the most associated TCRs seen for DRB1 alleles and the fewest for HLA-C alleles. A group of highly shared sequence variants was considered likely to be a technical artifact of the sequencing pipeline. Assigning TCR associations to individual alleles was difficult when HLA alleles, especially DR and DQ, strongly co-occurred. A further reported finding was that TCR beta sequences accurately predicted the HLA-A and HLA-B alleles for most subjects in the first cohort. Some 16 rarely observed V segments, including chromosome 9 orphons, were excluded from the earlier analysis of approximately 500 of the donors because counts were too low. Three of the identified cytomegalovirus-associated TCR beta chains were confirmed in vitro to be specific for cytomegalovirus antigens. The study gave a list of 150 to 200 TCR beta chains associated with cytomegalovirus. Because HLA typing was missing for some donors at each locus, association tests included only the typed subset. Most TCR sequences were observed very rarely across donors, whereas some public TCRs were present in many individuals. An earlier analysis of approximately 530 of the donors showed that most TCR beta V segments appeared in productive rearrangements either about 90% or about 30% of the time, which broadly matched IMGT annotations.

Comments on this clone: Its antigen is still unknown. No per-base quality is available; no much larger clone lies one base away.

The CDR3 sequence holds 13 residues, the cysteine and phenylalanine included. Only CDR3 DNA remains: 39 bases, in frame from the first base. The germline V gene sets CDR1 to KGHSH and CDR2 to LQKENI. V loses 3 bases, J loses 7 bases, and the germline ends lie 10 bases apart. The cohort was made up of 500 to 800 healthy bone marrow donors. At the time of sampling, every cohort member was nominally healthy, though immune exposures that went unrecorded were likely present. The donor tested CMV seronegative and was one of the 352 seronegative cohort members. Every donor gave a peripheral blood sample, and the peripheral blood mononuclear cells from that sample were used for TCR beta sequencing. The Qiagen DNeasy Blood Extraction Kit was used to extract genomic DNA from the blood cell samples. Preparation of the library involved the immunoSEQ multiplex PCR assay. A mixture of 60 forward primers for TCR Vbeta segments and 13 reverse primers for TCR Jbeta segments was used in the multiplex PCR. Amplification of the CDR3 region of rearranged TCR beta genes was performed with a multiplex PCR assay on genomic DNA. The Illumina HiSeq System was used to sequence the amplified TCR beta libraries as 87-base-pair reads. In the authors' own workflow: Across the 600 to 700 repertoires, a later analysis counted about 81 million unique TCR beta chains, some 11 million of which were shared by at least two donors. To remove PCR and sequencing errors, raw reads were error-corrected and collapsed into unique sequences using a nearest-neighbor algorithm that merged closely related sequences. V, D and J gene segments were assigned by aligning CDR3 sequences to IMGT reference sequences. Each retained sequence needed at least a six-nucleotide match to both a V gene segment and a J gene segment. A rearrangement was called productive if the CDR3 had no stop codons and remained in frame with V and J, and every other rearrangement was called non-productive. Following IMGT convention, CDR3 was defined as the stretch from the second conserved V-encoded cysteine up to the conserved J-encoded phenylalanine. The earlier analysis of about 640 of the donors excluded any sequence lacking an unambiguous match to a single V gene segment. An earlier analysis of fewer than 750 of the donors classified V segments as functional when productive rearrangements were above 56.7% and as segregating when the standard deviation between donors was above 5%. A statistical classification framework was built to diagnose cytomegalovirus status from the catalog of TCR beta chain sequences. In a later analysis, TCR nucleotide sequences were compared against IMGT/GENE-DB human TR gene sequences so that V and J genes could be assigned. Using the TCRdist pipeline, a later analysis assigned CDR3 sequences along with most-parsimonious VDJ recombination scenarios. In a later analysis, each TCR beta chain was defined by its CDR3 amino acid sequence together with its V-gene family, and reads lacking a unique V-gene family were excluded. A later analysis removed several hundred highly shared, low-generation-probability nucleotide sequences to deal with suspected cross-contamination and a sequencing artifact. In a later analysis, a clonal expansion index for each public chain was calculated from normalized within-repertoire ranks of inferred template counts. A later analysis computed generation probabilities with a VDJ recombination model fitted to out-of-frame rearrangements, and checked the results against IGoR. In a later analysis, hypergeometric tests were used to score TCR-TCR, TCR-HLA and TCR-CMV co-occurrence, with a repertoire-size bias correction applied to TCR pairs. In a later analysis, false discovery rates were estimated by permuting HLA or CMV assignments 20 times. In a later analysis, co-occurring TCRs were grouped using DBSCAN, with TCRdist sequence similarity added in when clustering inside HLA-allele-positive subsets. Co-occurrence clustering excluded repertoires with fewer than 30,000 or more than 120,000 public chains, plus five with anomalous nucleotide sharing. TCRdb stores this immuneACCESS table with in-frame sequences only. Part of the clones is absent; in the studies checked, under half of the shortfall reflects unresolved V genes, and no reason is known for the rest. V, J and clone size are those of that table, while D and trimming were read from the DNA. Within this sample are about 130,000 clones, with around four fifths of them counted one time only. In total, the top ten clones hold roughly 7.3% of the sample.

The receptor's source is a male donor in good health and CMV-seronegative. Sequenced material: PBMCs. The rearranged chain carries TRBV18 and TRBJ2-1; no confident D gene assignment can be made. CDR3 region: CASSPTAGNEQFF. DNA sequence: TGTGCCAGCTCACCCACGGCAGGTAATGAGCAGTTCTTC.